These 12 T cell receptor beta chains share one sample of origin, sequenced in a study of blood T cell repertoires in COVID-19. Data came from immunoSEQ multiplex PCR; TCRdb stores just in-frame clones and leaves some out. The sample consists of fewer than 250,000 clones, approximately 90% of them appearing once. Sequenced: peripheral blood. The receptors were gathered from a human donor in a cohort sampled during active COVID-19.

V usage is TRBV7-2 and J usage is TRBJ2-5, with D unclear. This CDR3 is 13 amino acids long. Germline V gene data show CDR1 as SGHTA and CDR2 as FQGNSA. Trimming left V 5 bases short and J 2 bases short, with 9 bases between. The DNA of the CDR3 is TGTGCCAGCAGCCCAAGCCGTCAAGAGACCCAGTACTTC. Translating it yields CASSPSRQETQYF.

The chain employs TRBV5-1 and TRBJ2-3; 8 nucleotides align to TRBD2. The CDR3 length is 15 residues. Trimming took 6 bases from V and 0 from J; bases not matched to a gene: 6. The germline CDR1 and CDR2 sequences are SGHRS and YFSETQ. This CDR3 reads CASKERGQSTDTQYF. CDR3 nucleotide sequence: TGCGCCAGCAAAGAGCGGGGGCAAAGCACAGATACGCAGTATTTT.

The chain is built from TRBV10-3 and TRBJ1-1; 9 bases align to TRBD1. Unmatched junction bases numbered 3, after V lost 7 bases and J lost 0 bases. The CDR3 loop spans 14 amino acids. The V gene's germline CDR1 is ENHRY and CDR2 SYGVKD. The chain's CDR3 is CAIKGTGMNTEAFF. Written as DNA, the CDR3 is TGTGCCATCAAAGGGACAGGGATGAACACTGAAGCTTTCTTT.

This chain uses TRBV6-6 with TRBJ1-4; D may be TRBD1 (5 bases). The CDR3 covers 17 residues. Germline lookup yields CDR1 MNHNY and CDR2 SVGAGI (reference sequence). Trimming pared 5 bases from V and 1 base from J, leaving 17 bases between. The CDR3 region is CASSPVADSLTNEKLFF. The CDR3, as DNA: TGTGCCAGCAGTCCCGTTGCCGACAGCCTAACTAATGAAAAACTGTTTTTT.

The V and J genes are TRBV12-3 or TRBV12-4 and TRBJ2-2; D remains unclear. This CDR3 is built from 13 residues. Trimming removed 6 bases at V and 8 bases at J, with 13 bases between. The CDR3 sequence is CASRPERVGELFF. The CDR3 region has the DNA TGTGCCAGCAGGCCGGAGCGAGTGGGGGAGCTGTTTTTT.

The J gene is TRBJ2-4, the V gene TRBV7-9, with no clear D. Germline CDR1 SEHNR, CDR2 FQNEAQ (reference sequence). The length of the CDR3 is 16 residues. V lost 1 base and J 0 bases, leaving 10 bases between the germline ends. This CDR3 reads CASSLEGEIAKNIQYF. Written as DNA, the CDR3 is TGTGCCAGCAGCTTAGAAGGAGAAATAGCCAAAAACATTCAGTACTTC.

The chain combines TRBV3-1 (or the pseudogene TRBV3-2) with TRBJ2-1, with 8 bases fitting TRBD2. Trimming took 5 bases from V and 3 from J; bases not matched to a gene: 3. Germline CDR1 reads LGHDT; CDR2 reads YNNKEL (reference sequence). This CDR3 spans 14 amino acids. The CDR3 coding sequence is TGTGCCAGCAGCTTAAGCGGGGGCTACAATGAGCAGTTCTTC. Protein sequence: CASSLSGGYNEQFF.

The CDR3 reads CASSPSYEGSGNTIYF. The CDR3 coding sequence is TGTGCCAGCTCACCAAGCTATGAGGGATCTGGAAACACCATATATTTT. This rearrangement joins TRBV18 to TRBJ1-3; D unresolved. The CDR3 loop spans 16 amino acids. The germline V gene has CDR1 KGHSH and CDR2 LQKENI. V lost 2 bases, J lost 1 base, and 12 bases lay in between.

The genes are TRBV11-2 and TRBJ1-5; tentative D call: TRBD1 (5 bases). The CDR3 extends over 18 amino acids. The V end was cut by 5 bases, the J end by 0 bases, with 20 bases between. The germline V gene has CDR1 SGHAT and CDR2 FQNNGV. In DNA form, the CDR3 reads TGTGCCAGCAGCCCCGGAGGAGGGGTATTGCCTAGCAATCAGCCCCAGCATTTT. It yields the protein CASSPGGGVLPSNQPQHF.

The chain uses TRBV2 and TRBJ1-6; 9 nucleotides match TRBD1. The CDR3 totals 14 residues. V shed 6 bases and J 6 bases; nucleotides not matched to a gene: 3. CDR1 and CDR2 (germline): SNHLY, FYNNEI. The DNA of the CDR3 is TGTGCCAGCAGAGGGACAGGGAGTAATTCACCCCTCCACTTT. Translated: CASRGTGSNSPLHF.

Regarding this clone: Mismatch with germline at one junction end may stem from a read error. This chain's CDR3 is CASSLTSAETQYF. CDR3 coding DNA: TGTGCTAGCAGCTTGACTAGCGCGGAGACCCAGTACTTC. This sequence joins TRBV7-7 and TRBJ2-5, with 8 bases identical to TRBD2. Germline CDR1 SSHAT, CDR2 FNYEAQ (reference sequence). This CDR3 has 13 residues.

V is TRBV10-2 and J is TRBJ2-1; a weak D match, TRBD1 (6 bases). There are 12 residues in the CDR3. The germline V gene has CDR1 WSHSY and CDR2 SAAADI. V was shortened by 6 bases and J by 9 bases, with 12 bases between the two germline ends. The CDR3 here is CASRSGAAEQFF. The CDR3 bases are TGCGCCAGCAGGTCAGGGGCAGCTGAGCAGTTCTTC.